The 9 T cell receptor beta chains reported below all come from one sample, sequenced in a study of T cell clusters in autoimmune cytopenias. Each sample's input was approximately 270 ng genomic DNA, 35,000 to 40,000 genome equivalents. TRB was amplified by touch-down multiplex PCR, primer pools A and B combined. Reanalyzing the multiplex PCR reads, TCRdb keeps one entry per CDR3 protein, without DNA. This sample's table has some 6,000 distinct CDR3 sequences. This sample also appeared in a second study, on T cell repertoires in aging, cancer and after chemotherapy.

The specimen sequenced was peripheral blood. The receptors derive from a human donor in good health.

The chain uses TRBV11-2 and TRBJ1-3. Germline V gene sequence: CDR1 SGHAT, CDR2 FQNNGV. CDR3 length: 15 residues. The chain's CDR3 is CASSFDRISGNTIYF.

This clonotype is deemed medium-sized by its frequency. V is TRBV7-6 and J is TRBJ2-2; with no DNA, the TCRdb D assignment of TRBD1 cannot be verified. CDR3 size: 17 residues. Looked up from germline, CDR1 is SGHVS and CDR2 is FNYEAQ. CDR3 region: CASSQTSAGGRTGELFF. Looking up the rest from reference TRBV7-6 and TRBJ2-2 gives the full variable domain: GAGVSQSPRYKVTKRGQDVALRCDPISGHVSLYWYRQALGQGPEFLTYFNYEAQQDKSGLPNDRFSAERPEGSISTLTIQRTEQRDSAMYRCASSQTSAGGRTGELFFGEGSRLTVL.

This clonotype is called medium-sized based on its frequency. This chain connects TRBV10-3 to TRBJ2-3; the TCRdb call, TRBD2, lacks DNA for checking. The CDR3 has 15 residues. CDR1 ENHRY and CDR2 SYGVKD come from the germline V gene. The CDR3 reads CAISVGGVSTDTQYF.

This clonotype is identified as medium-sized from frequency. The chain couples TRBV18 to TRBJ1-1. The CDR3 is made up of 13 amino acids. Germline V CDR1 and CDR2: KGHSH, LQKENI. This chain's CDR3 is CASSPDQNTEAFF.

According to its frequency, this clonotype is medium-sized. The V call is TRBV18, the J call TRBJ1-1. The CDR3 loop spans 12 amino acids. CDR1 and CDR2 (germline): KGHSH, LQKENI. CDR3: CASSSTGTEAFF.

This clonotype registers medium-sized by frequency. This chain's CDR3 is CASSLMPPTRNTEAFF. This sequence joins TRBV5-6 and TRBJ1-1. The CDR3 is 16 residues long. CDR1 is SGHDT and CDR2 is YYEEEE in the germline V gene.

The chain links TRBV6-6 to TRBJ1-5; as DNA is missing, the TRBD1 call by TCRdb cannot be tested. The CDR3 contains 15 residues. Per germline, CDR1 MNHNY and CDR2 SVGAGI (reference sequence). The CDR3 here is CASRWGVDSNQPQHF.

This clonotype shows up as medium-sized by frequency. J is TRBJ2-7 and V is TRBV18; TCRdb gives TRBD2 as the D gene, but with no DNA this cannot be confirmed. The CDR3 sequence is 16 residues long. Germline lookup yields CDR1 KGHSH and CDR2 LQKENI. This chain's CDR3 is CASSPPGGEVSYEQYF.

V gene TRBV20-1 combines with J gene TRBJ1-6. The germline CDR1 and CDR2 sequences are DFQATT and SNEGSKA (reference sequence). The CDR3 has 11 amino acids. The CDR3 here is CSATRNSPLHF.